Below, one T cell receptor beta chain is given with its context. Study processing details: Amplification of reference gene primers was used by the study to estimate nucleated cell counts. The table came from immunoSEQ multiplex PCR; TCRdb's copy has only in-frame clones and leaves some out. The V and J calls and clone size are taken from that table; D and trimming were inferred from the DNA. The sample has some 300,000 clones; around 90% are singletons. The V gene's germline CDR1 is MNHEY and CDR2 SVGAGI. V was pared by 4 bases and J by 4 bases, with 7 bases of the junction left unmatched. This CDR3 is built from 15 residues. The data derive from a study of blood T cell repertoires in COVID-19.

The chain uses TRBV6-5 and TRBJ2-1; TRBD1 matches at 7 bases. Sequencing was done on a sample of peripheral blood. The sequence was collected from a man between 18 and 35 years old with active or convalescent COVID-19. CDR3: CASSSLGDRYNEQFF. Here the CDR3 DNA reads TGTGCCAGCAGTTCCTTGGGGGACAGATACAATGAGCAGTTCTTC.